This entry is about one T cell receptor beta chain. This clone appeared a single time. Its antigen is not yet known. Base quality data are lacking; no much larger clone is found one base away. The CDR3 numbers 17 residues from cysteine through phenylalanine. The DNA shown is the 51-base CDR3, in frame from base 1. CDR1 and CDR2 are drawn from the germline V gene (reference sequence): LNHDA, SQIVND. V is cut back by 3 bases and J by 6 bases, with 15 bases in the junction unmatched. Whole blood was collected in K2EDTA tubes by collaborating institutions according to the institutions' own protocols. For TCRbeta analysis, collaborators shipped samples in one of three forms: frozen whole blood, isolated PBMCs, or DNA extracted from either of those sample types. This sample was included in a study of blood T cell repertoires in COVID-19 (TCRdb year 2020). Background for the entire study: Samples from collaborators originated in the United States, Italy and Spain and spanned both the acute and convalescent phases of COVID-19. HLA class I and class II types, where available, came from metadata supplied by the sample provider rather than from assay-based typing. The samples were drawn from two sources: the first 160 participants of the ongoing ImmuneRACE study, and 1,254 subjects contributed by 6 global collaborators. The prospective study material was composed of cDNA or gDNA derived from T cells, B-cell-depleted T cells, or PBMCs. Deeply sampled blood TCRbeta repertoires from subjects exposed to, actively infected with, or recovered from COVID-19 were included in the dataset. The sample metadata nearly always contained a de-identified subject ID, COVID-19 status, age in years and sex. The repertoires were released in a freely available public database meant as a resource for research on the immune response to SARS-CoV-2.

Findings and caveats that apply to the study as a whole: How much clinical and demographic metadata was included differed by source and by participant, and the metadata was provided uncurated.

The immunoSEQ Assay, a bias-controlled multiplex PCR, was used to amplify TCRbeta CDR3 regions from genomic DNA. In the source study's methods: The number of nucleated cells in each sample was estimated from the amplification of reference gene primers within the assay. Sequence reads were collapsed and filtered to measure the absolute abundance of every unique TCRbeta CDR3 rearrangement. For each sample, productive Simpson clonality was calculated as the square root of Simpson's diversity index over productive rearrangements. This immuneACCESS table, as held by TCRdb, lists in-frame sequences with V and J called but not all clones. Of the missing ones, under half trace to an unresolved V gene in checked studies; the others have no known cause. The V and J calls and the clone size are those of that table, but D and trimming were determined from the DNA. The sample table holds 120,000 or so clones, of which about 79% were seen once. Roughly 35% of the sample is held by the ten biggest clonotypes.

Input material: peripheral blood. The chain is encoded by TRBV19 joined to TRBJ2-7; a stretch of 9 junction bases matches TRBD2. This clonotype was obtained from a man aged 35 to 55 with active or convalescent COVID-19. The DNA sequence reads TGTGCCAGTAGTATGGAGGGGAAAAGAGCGGGGGGAGGCGAGCAGTACTTC. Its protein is CASSMEGKRAGGGEQYF. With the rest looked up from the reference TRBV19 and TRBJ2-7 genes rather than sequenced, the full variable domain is DGGITQSPKYLFRKEGQNVTLSCEQNLNHDAMYWYRQDPGQGLRLIYYSQIVNDFQKGDIAEGYSVSREKKESFPLTVTSAQKNPTAFYLCASSMEGKRAGGGEQYFGPGTRLTVT.